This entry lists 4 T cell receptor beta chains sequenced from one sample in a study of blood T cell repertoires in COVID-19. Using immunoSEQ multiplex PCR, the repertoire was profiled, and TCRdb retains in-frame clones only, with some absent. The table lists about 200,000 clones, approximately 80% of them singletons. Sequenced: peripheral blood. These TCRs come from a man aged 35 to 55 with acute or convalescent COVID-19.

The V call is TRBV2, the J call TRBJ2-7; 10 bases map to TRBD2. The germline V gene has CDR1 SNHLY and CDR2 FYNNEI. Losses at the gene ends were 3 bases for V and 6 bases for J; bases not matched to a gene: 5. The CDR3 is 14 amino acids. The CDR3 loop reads CASSDLAGVFEQYF. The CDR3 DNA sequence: TGTGCCAGCAGTGACCTAGCGGGAGTGTTCGAGCAGTACTTC.

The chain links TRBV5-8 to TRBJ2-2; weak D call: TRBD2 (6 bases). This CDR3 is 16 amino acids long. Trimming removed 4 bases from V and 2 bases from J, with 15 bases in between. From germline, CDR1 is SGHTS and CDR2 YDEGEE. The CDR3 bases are TGTGCCAGCAGCCGTGGGGAGGCAGAAAACACCGGGGAGCTGTTTTTT. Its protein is CASSRGEAENTGELFF.

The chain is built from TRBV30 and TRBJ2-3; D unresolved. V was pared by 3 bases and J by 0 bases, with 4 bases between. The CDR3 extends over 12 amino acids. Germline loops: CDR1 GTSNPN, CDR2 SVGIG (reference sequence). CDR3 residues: CAWSGSTDTQYF. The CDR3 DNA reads TGTGCCTGGAGCGGGAGCACAGATACGCAGTATTTT.

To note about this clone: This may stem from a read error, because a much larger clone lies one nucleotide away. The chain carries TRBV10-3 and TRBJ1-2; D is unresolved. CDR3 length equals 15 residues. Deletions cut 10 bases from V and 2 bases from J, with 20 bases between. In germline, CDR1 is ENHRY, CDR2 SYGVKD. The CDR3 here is CATLRVTFHNYGYTF. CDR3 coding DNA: TGTGCCACGCTTCGAGTGACATTTCACAACTATGGCTACACCTTC.